This T cell receptor beta chain was retrieved from a study of blood T cell repertoires in COVID-19. Sequencing used immunoSEQ multiplex PCR; TCRdb keeps in-frame clones, though not all of them. This table holds around 130,000 clones, approximately 80% found once. Germline lookup yields CDR1 SGHTA and CDR2 FQGNSA. J gave up 7 bases and V 3 bases, and 6 bases lay outside the gene matches. The CDR3 runs to 14 residues. Sequencing was performed on peripheral blood. The V and J genes are TRBV7-2 and TRBJ1-1; 9 nucleotides agree with TRBD1. The TCR was taken from a woman aged 60-70 years with acute or convalescent COVID-19. The CDR3 nucleotides read TGTGCCAGCAGCTTTGACAGGGGGACGCATGAAGCTTTCTTT. It codes for CASSFDRGTHEAFF. The complete variable domain, with remaining parts taken from reference TRBV7-2 and TRBJ1-1, reads GAGVSQSPSNKVTEKGKDVELRCDPISGHTALYWYRQSLGQGLEFLIYFQGNSAPDKSGLPSDRFSAERTGGSVSTLTIQRTQQEDSAVYLCASSFDRGTHEAFFGQGTRLTVV.